The present T cell receptor (beta chain) was sequenced within a study of T-cell memory formation after mild COVID-19. Study-wide context: TCR clusters largely stayed donor specific.

CDR3 length equals 14 residues. Germline CDR1 SQVTM, CDR2 ANQGSEA. The ends were cut back, 7 bases at V and 4 bases at J, with 18 bases in the middle. General study results and limits: Clones that got smaller from day 15 to 85 had even CD4/CD8, while clones growing later tipped toward CD4+.

TCRdb used MiXCR to reprocess the 5' RACE reads, holding one entry per CDR3 protein. In the table there are about 400,000 distinct CDR3 sequences, less than 25% of which are singletons. There are many counts of this clonotype. Its antigen is still unknown. The sample was PBMCs or a T cell subset sorted from them (not recorded which). The clonotype was recovered from an adult woman who had mild COVID-19 (a few samples of this study predate the infection). Cell type and time point are not known. The chain employs TRBV29-1 and TRBJ2-3; D ambiguous. The DNA for the CDR3 is TGCAGCGCCATCCGGGCCCATGGGGCAGATACGCAGTATTTT. Its protein is CSAIRAHGADTQYF.